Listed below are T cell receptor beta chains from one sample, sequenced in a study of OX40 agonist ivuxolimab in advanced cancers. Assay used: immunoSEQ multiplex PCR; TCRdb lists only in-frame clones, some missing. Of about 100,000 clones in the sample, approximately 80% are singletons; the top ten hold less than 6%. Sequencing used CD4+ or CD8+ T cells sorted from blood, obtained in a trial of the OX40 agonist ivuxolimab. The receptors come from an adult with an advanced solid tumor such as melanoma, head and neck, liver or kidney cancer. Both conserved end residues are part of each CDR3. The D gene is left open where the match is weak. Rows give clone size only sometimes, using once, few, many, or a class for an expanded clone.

cdr3_nt: TGTGCCACCAGCAGTGGCAGAGGGCCCTACGAGCAGTACTTC
cdr3_aa: CATSSGRGPYEQYF
d_call: NA
v_call: TRBV15
j_call: TRBJ2-7
clone_size: once

cdr3_nt: TGTGCCAGCAGCGTAGACCCTAGCGGGGGAAGCTCCTACAATGAGCAGTTCTTC
cdr3_aa: CASSVDPSGGSSYNEQFF
d_call: TRBD2
v_call: TRBV9
j_call: TRBJ2-1
clone_size: NA

cdr3_nt: TGTGCCAGCAGTCGGGACAGGGGGAAGGGAGATACGCAGTATTTT
cdr3_aa: CASSRDRGKGDTQYF
d_call: TRBD1
v_call: TRBV14
j_call: TRBJ2-3
clone_size: NA

cdr3_nt: TGTGCCAGTACCATTACAGGGTACATCTATGGCTACACCTTC
cdr3_aa: CASTITGYIYGYTF
d_call: NA
v_call: TRBV19
j_call: TRBJ1-2
clone_size: NA

cdr3_nt: TGCGCCAGCAGCTCGGCGGGGGTCGGTGAAAAACTGTTTTTT
cdr3_aa: CASSSAGVGEKLFF
d_call: NA
v_call: TRBV5-1
j_call: TRBJ1-4
clone_size: NA

cdr3_nt: TGCAGCATCGACCCCCCAGGGCTAGCGGGGTACAATGAGCAGTTCTTC
cdr3_aa: CSIDPPGLAGYNEQFF
d_call: TRBD2
v_call: TRBV29-1
j_call: TRBJ2-1
clone_size: NA

cdr3_nt: TGTGCCAGCAGTGAACAACCCCTACAAGGATCCTACGAGCAGTACTTC
cdr3_aa: CASSEQPLQGSYEQYF
d_call: NA
v_call: TRBV6-1
j_call: TRBJ2-7
clone_size: once

cdr3_nt: TGTGCCATCAGTGACCTCGACAGTACAGGTGGCTACACCTTC
cdr3_aa: CAISDLDSTGGYTF
d_call: NA
v_call: TRBV10-3
j_call: TRBJ1-2
clone_size: NA

cdr3_nt: TGTGCCAGCTCCAGAACAGGCCTGACTAATGAAAAACTGTTTTTT
cdr3_aa: CASSRTGLTNEKLFF
d_call: NA
v_call: TRBV6-5
j_call: TRBJ1-4
clone_size: NA

cdr3_nt: TGTGCCAGCTCACCTAATGGCGATAACTATGGCTACACCTTC
cdr3_aa: CASSPNGDNYGYTF
d_call: NA
v_call: TRBV18
j_call: TRBJ1-2
clone_size: few

cdr3_nt: TGTGCCAGCAGCCTGGGACTAGCGGGATTCTACGAGCAGTACTTC
cdr3_aa: CASSLGLAGFYEQYF
d_call: TRBD2
v_call: TRBV27
j_call: TRBJ2-7
clone_size: NA

cdr3_nt: TGTGCCGGCCGCGGCCAGGGCCTCTATGGCTACACCTTC
cdr3_aa: CAGRGQGLYGYTF
d_call: NA
v_call: TRBV5-4
j_call: TRBJ1-2
clone_size: NA

cdr3_nt: TGTGCCAGTGGGGGAATTCCTAGGCTACCTAGCTCCTACAATGAGCAGTTCTTC
cdr3_aa: CASGGIPRLPSSYNEQFF
d_call: NA
v_call: TRBV19
j_call: TRBJ2-1
clone_size: once

cdr3_nt: TGCGCCAGCAGCCAAGAAGGCGGGGGGCGGGAGCAGTACTTC
cdr3_aa: CASSQEGGGREQYF
d_call: TRBD2
v_call: TRBV4-3
j_call: TRBJ2-5
clone_size: NA

cdr3_nt: TGCGCCAGCAGTTTTGGGGGCCGGGGAGTGGGTGAGACCCAGTACTTC
cdr3_aa: CASSFGGRGVGETQYF
d_call: NA
v_call: TRBV5-1
j_call: TRBJ2-5
clone_size: NA

cdr3_nt: TGTGCCAGTAGTATTTACGGTCAAAATCAGCCCCAGCATTTT
cdr3_aa: CASSIYGQNQPQHF
d_call: NA
v_call: TRBV19
j_call: TRBJ1-5
clone_size: NA

cdr3_nt: TGCGCCAGCAGCCAAGATGTAGGGACCGGGGCCAACGTCCTGACTTTC
cdr3_aa: CASSQDVGTGANVLTF
d_call: NA
v_call: TRBV11-2
j_call: TRBJ2-6
clone_size: NA

cdr3_nt: TGTGCCTGGAGTGTACGCAGGGGGAAAATAACTGAAGCTTTCTTT
cdr3_aa: CAWSVRRGKITEAFF
d_call: TRBD1
v_call: TRBV30
j_call: TRBJ1-1
clone_size: once

cdr3_nt: TGCGCCAGCAGCCAAGAACGACAGAGGACGCAGTATTTT
cdr3_aa: CASSQERQRTQYF
d_call: NA
v_call: TRBV4-3
j_call: TRBJ2-3
clone_size: NA

cdr3_nt: TGTGCCAGCAGCTTGGAGACGGGGAGGAACACTGAAGCTTTCTTT
cdr3_aa: CASSLETGRNTEAFF
d_call: NA
v_call: TRBV5-4
j_call: TRBJ1-1
clone_size: NA

cdr3_nt: TGTGCCAGCAGCCCAGGGGGCGCATTTGGCATTCAGTACTTC
cdr3_aa: CASSPGGAFGIQYF
d_call: TRBD1
v_call: TRBV7-6
j_call: TRBJ2-4
clone_size: NA

cdr3_nt: TGTGCCAGCAGCTTCGGGGTAGGGGGTGAAAAACTGTTTTTT
cdr3_aa: CASSFGVGGEKLFF
d_call: NA
v_call: TRBV4-2
j_call: TRBJ1-4
clone_size: few

cdr3_nt: TGTGCCAGCTCACCCAGGGGGGTAGCGAACACCGGGGAGCTGTTTTTT
cdr3_aa: CASSPRGVANTGELFF
d_call: NA
v_call: TRBV18
j_call: TRBJ2-2
clone_size: NA

cdr3_nt: TGTGCCAGCGGACAGGGGACCTACGAGCAGTACTTC
cdr3_aa: CASGQGTYEQYF
d_call: TRBD1
v_call: TRBV4-2
j_call: TRBJ2-7
clone_size: few

cdr3_nt: TGTGCCAGCAGCTTAGCGCTTAGCCACTCCTACAATGAGCAGTTCTTC
cdr3_aa: CASSLALSHSYNEQFF
d_call: NA
v_call: TRBV7-2
j_call: TRBJ2-1
clone_size: few

cdr3_nt: TGTGCCAGCAGTGAACCGGGACAGGGGAACTATGGCTACACCTTC
cdr3_aa: CASSEPGQGNYGYTF
d_call: TRBD1
v_call: TRBV6-1
j_call: TRBJ1-2
clone_size: few

cdr3_nt: TGTGCCAGCAGCTTAGTCGGGACTCCGGGCGAGCAGTACTTC
cdr3_aa: CASSLVGTPGEQYF
d_call: NA
v_call: TRBV7-9
j_call: TRBJ2-7
clone_size: NA

cdr3_nt: TGCGCCAGCGAGGGCCCCATACATGAGCAGTTCTTC
cdr3_aa: CASEGPIHEQFF
d_call: NA
v_call: TRBV5-1
j_call: TRBJ2-1
clone_size: NA

cdr3_nt: TGTGCCAGTAGTCTTGGGGGGGCAGACGAGCAGTACTTC
cdr3_aa: CASSLGGADEQYF
d_call: NA
v_call: TRBV19
j_call: TRBJ2-7
clone_size: NA

cdr3_nt: TGTGCCAGCAGTAGGGGACAGGGGGCATATGGCTACACCTTC
cdr3_aa: CASSRGQGAYGYTF
d_call: TRBD1
v_call: TRBV6-5
j_call: TRBJ1-2
clone_size: NA

cdr3_nt: TGTGCCAGCAGTATGAATCCGAACGGACAGGGCAAGGCCTACGAGCAGTACTTC
cdr3_aa: CASSMNPNGQGKAYEQYF
d_call: TRBD1
v_call: TRBV6-4
j_call: TRBJ2-7
clone_size: NA

cdr3_nt: TGTGCCAGCAGCTTAAAGCAGACCGGGGAGCTGTTTTTT
cdr3_aa: CASSLKQTGELFF
d_call: NA
v_call: TRBV7-6
j_call: TRBJ2-2
clone_size: many

cdr3_nt: TGTGCCAGCAGTGACCGGGGTGGTGAAGCTTTCTTT
cdr3_aa: CASSDRGGEAFF
d_call: NA
v_call: TRBV6-5
j_call: TRBJ1-1
clone_size: NA

cdr3_nt: TGTGCCAGCAGCTTAAACCTGGGTTACGAGCAGTACTTC
cdr3_aa: CASSLNLGYEQYF
d_call: NA
v_call: TRBV7-2
j_call: TRBJ2-7
clone_size: NA

cdr3_nt: TGCGCCAGCAGACCCGGGACAGAGAATTCACCCCTCCACTTT
cdr3_aa: CASRPGTENSPLHF
d_call: TRBD1
v_call: TRBV5-1
j_call: TRBJ1-6
clone_size: NA

cdr3_nt: TGTGCCAGCAGCTCCGGACAGGCGGAAGGCGGCTACACCTTC
cdr3_aa: CASSSGQAEGGYTF
d_call: TRBD1
v_call: TRBV5-6
j_call: TRBJ1-2
clone_size: NA

cdr3_nt: TGTGCCAGCAGCTTGGAGGGACAGAGAATCCAGTACTTC
cdr3_aa: CASSLEGQRIQYF
d_call: NA
v_call: TRBV7-2
j_call: TRBJ2-7
clone_size: NA

cdr3_nt: TGTGCCAGCAGCGTAGCTAGCGGGACCGATACGCAGTATTTT
cdr3_aa: CASSVASGTDTQYF
d_call: TRBD2
v_call: TRBV9
j_call: TRBJ2-3
clone_size: NA

cdr3_nt: TGCGCCAGCACCTTGACGGCAGGAAGCTCCTACAATGAGCAGTTCTTC
cdr3_aa: CASTLTAGSSYNEQFF
d_call: NA
v_call: TRBV5-1
j_call: TRBJ2-1
clone_size: NA

cdr3_nt: TGCGCCAGCAGCCAAACCCCTACGGTGGGACAGGGTTTTGGAAACACCATATATTTT
cdr3_aa: CASSQTPTVGQGFGNTIYF
d_call: TRBD1
v_call: TRBV4-3
j_call: TRBJ1-3
clone_size: NA

cdr3_nt: TGTGCCAGCAGTTACTCTGACAGGGACTACGAGCAGTACTTC
cdr3_aa: CASSYSDRDYEQYF
d_call: TRBD1
v_call: TRBV6-5
j_call: TRBJ2-7
clone_size: once

cdr3_nt: TGTGCCACCAGCAGAAGTAGACTCGGGACAGGGGATGACGAGCAGTACTTC
cdr3_aa: CATSRSRLGTGDDEQYF
d_call: TRBD1
v_call: TRBV15
j_call: TRBJ2-7
clone_size: NA

cdr3_nt: TGCGCCAGCAGCTTGGAGGGGCTTCTGCGGGCGAGCACAGATACGCAGTATTTT
cdr3_aa: CASSLEGLLRASTDTQYF
d_call: NA
v_call: TRBV5-1
j_call: TRBJ2-3
clone_size: NA

cdr3_nt: TGTGCCAGCAGCACCTACGGGGGCTCTGGCTACACCTTC
cdr3_aa: CASSTYGGSGYTF
d_call: NA
v_call: TRBV28
j_call: TRBJ1-2
clone_size: NA

cdr3_nt: TGTGCCAGCAGCCAAGACGGGGAACTAGCGGGGAACCACGAGCAGTACTTC
cdr3_aa: CASSQDGELAGNHEQYF
d_call: TRBD2
v_call: TRBV4-2
j_call: TRBJ2-7
clone_size: NA

cdr3_nt: TGTGCCAGCAGCTTGACAGGGCTCCTAATGAACACTGAAGCTTTCTTT
cdr3_aa: CASSLTGLLMNTEAFF
d_call: NA
v_call: TRBV5-5
j_call: TRBJ1-1
clone_size: NA

cdr3_nt: TGTGCCAGTAGTATAGATGAGCCGGGGCGGTCAGATACGCAGTATTTT
cdr3_aa: CASSIDEPGRSDTQYF
d_call: NA
v_call: TRBV19
j_call: TRBJ2-3
clone_size: NA

cdr3_nt: TGTGCCACCAGCAGCCCCTCCGGTACCGGGAGGTATAGCACAGATACGCAGTATTTT
cdr3_aa: CATSSPSGTGRYSTDTQYF
d_call: TRBD2
v_call: TRBV15
j_call: TRBJ2-3
clone_size: NA

cdr3_nt: TGTGCCAGTACCCCACCGGACTTGTTTAACTATGGCTACACCTTC
cdr3_aa: CASTPPDLFNYGYTF
d_call: NA
v_call: TRBV19
j_call: TRBJ1-2
clone_size: NA

cdr3_nt: TGTGCCAGCAGCGCGAAACTAGCGGGAGGCTACAATGAGCAGTTCTTC
cdr3_aa: CASSAKLAGGYNEQFF
d_call: TRBD2
v_call: TRBV7-9
j_call: TRBJ2-1
clone_size: NA

cdr3_nt: TGTGCTAGTGGTTTGGGAAACGCCGACAGTTCACCCCTCCACTTT
cdr3_aa: CASGLGNADSSPLHF
d_call: NA
v_call: TRBV12-5
j_call: TRBJ1-6
clone_size: NA

cdr3_nt: TGTGCCAGCAGTGAACTGACAGGGACGCTAGCCAAAAACATTCAGTACTTC
cdr3_aa: CASSELTGTLAKNIQYF
d_call: TRBD1
v_call: TRBV6-1
j_call: TRBJ2-4
clone_size: NA

cdr3_nt: TGTGCTAGTGGTTCGCCACAAGGGGAGCTGTTTTTT
cdr3_aa: CASGSPQGELFF
d_call: NA
v_call: TRBV12-5
j_call: TRBJ2-2
clone_size: NA

cdr3_nt: TGTGCCAGCAGCCCACTAGCGGGGGGCCCCTCCTACGAGCAGTACTTC
cdr3_aa: CASSPLAGGPSYEQYF
d_call: TRBD2
v_call: TRBV7-9
j_call: TRBJ2-7
clone_size: NA